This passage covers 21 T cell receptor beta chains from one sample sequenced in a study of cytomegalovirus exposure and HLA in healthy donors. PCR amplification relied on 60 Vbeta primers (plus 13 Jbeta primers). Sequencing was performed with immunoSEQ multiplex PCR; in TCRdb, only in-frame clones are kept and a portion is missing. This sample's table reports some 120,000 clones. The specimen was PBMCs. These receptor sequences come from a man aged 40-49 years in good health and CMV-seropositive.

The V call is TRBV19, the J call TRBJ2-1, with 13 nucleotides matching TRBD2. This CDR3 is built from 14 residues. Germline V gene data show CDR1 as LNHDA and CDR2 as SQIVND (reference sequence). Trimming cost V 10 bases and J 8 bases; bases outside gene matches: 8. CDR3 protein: CATRLAGGRDEQFF. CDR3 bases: TGTGCCACTAGACTAGCGGGAGGTCGGGATGAGCAGTTCTTC.

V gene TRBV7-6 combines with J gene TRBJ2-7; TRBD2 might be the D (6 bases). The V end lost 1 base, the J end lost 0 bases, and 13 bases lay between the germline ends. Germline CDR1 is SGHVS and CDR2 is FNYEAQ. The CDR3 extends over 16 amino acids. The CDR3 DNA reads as TGTGCCAGCAGCTTAGTGTCCTGGGAGGACTCCTACGAGCAGTACTTC. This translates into CASSLVSWEDSYEQYF.

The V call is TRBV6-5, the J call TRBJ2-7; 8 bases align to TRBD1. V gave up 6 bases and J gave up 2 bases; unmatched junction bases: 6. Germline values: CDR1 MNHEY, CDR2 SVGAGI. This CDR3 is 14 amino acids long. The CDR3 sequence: CASRRGQATYEQYF. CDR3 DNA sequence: TGTGCCAGCAGGCGGGGACAGGCGACCTACGAGCAGTACTTC.

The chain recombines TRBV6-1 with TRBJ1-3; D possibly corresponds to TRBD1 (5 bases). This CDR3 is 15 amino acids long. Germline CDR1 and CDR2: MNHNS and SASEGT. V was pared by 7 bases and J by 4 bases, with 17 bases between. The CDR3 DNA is TGTGCCAGCACCCCCCGACAGTCTATCGGAAACACCATATATTTT. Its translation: CASTPRQSIGNTIYF.

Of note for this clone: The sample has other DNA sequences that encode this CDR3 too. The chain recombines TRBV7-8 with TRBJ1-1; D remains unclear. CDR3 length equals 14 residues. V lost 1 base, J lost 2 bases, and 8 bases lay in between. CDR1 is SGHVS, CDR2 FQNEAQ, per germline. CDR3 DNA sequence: TGTGCCAGCAGCTTAGGGGCGGGAAACACTGAAGCTTTCTTT. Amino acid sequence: CASSLGAGNTEAFF.

For the CDR3, the DNA is TGTGCCAGCAGCCCTCTAGGACTAGCGGCTTACGAGCAGTACTTC. Amino acid sequence: CASSPLGLAAYEQYF. The V and J genes are TRBV7-9 and TRBJ2-7; 10 bases are shared with TRBD2. V gave up 5 bases and J gave up 4 bases; unmatched junction bases: 8. The CDR3 contains 15 residues. From germline, CDR1 is SEHNR and CDR2 FQNEAQ (reference sequence). Complete variable domain (other parts from reference TRBV7-9 and TRBJ2-7): DTGVSQNPRHKITKRGQNVTFRCDPISEHNRLYWYRQTLGQGPEFLTYFQNEAQLEKSRLLSDRFSAERPKGSFSTLEIQRTEQGDSAMYLCASSPLGLAAYEQYFGPGTRLTVT.

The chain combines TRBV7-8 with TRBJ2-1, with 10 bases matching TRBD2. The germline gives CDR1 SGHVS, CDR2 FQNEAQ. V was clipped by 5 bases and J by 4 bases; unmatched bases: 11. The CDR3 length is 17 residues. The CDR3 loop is CASSVLAGKAGYNEQFF. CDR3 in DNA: TGTGCCAGCAGCGTACTAGCGGGGAAGGCAGGTTACAATGAGCAGTTCTTC.

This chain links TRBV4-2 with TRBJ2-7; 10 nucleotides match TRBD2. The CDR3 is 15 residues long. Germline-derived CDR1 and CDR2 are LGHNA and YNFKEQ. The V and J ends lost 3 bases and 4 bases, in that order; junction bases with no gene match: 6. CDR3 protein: CASSQRAGGHYEQYF. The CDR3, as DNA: TGTGCCAGCAGCCAGAGAGCGGGAGGGCATTACGAGCAGTACTTC.

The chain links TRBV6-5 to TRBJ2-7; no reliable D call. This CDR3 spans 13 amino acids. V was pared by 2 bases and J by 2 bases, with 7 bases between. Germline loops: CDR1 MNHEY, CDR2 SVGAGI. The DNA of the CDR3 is TGTGCCAGCAGTTACACTGGTCCCTACGAGCAGTACTTC. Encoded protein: CASSYTGPYEQYF.

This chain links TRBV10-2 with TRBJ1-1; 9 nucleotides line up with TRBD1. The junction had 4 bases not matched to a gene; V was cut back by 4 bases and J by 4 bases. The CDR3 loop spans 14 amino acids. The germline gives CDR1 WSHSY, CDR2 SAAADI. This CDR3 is CASSGTGAGTEAFF. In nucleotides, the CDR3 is TGCGCCAGCAGTGGGACAGGGGCCGGCACTGAAGCTTTCTTT.

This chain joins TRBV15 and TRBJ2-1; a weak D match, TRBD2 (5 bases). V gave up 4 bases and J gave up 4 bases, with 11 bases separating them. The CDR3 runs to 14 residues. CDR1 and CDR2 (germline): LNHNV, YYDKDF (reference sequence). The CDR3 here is CATSKLDKYNEQFF. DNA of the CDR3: TGTGCCACCAGCAAACTAGACAAATACAATGAGCAGTTCTTC.

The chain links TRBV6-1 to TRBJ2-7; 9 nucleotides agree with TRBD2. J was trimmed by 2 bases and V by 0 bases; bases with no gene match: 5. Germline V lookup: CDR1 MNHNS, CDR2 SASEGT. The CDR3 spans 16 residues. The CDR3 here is CASSEASGRPAYEQYF. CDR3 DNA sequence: TGTGCCAGCAGTGAAGCAAGCGGGAGGCCAGCCTACGAGCAGTACTTC.

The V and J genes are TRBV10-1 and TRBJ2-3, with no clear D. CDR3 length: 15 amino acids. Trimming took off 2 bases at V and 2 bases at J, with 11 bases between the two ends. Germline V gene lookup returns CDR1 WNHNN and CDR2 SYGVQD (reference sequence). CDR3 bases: TGCGCCAGCAGTGAGCTCAGCGTCCTCACAGATACGCAGTATTTT. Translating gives CASSELSVLTDTQYF.

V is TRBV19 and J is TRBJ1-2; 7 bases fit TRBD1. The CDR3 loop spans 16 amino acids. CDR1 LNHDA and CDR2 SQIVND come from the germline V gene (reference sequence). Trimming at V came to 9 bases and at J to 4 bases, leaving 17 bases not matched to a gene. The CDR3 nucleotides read TGTGCCAGCACCGACAGGGACCGCCTTTATAGCTATGGCTACACCTTC. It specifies CASTDRDRLYSYGYTF.

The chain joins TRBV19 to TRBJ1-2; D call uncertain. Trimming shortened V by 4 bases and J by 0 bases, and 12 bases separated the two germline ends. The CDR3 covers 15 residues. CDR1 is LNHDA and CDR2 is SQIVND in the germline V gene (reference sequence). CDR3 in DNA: TGTGCCAGTAGTACAGGCGACACCCCTAACTATGGCTACACCTTC. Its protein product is CASSTGDTPNYGYTF.

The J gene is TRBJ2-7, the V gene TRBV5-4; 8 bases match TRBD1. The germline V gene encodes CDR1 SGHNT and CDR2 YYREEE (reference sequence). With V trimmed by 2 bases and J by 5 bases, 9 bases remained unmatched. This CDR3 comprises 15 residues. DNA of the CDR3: TGTGCCAGCAGCTTCGGGACAGGCCAGGTCCACGAGCAGTACTTC. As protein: CASSFGTGQVHEQYF.

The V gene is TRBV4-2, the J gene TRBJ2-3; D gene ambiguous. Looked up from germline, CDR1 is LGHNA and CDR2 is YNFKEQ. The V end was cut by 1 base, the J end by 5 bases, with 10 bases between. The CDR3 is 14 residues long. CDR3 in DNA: TGTGCCAGCAGCCAAGTTCCCGCGGTAGATACGCAGTATTTT. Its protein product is CASSQVPAVDTQYF.

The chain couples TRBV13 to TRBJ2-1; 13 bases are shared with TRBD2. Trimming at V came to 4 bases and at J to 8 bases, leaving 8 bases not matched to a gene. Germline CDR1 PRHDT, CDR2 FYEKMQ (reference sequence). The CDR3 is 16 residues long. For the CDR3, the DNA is TGTGCCAGCAGCTCCCGGACTAGCGGGAGTGTTGATGAGCAGTTCTTC. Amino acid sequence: CASSSRTSGSVDEQFF.

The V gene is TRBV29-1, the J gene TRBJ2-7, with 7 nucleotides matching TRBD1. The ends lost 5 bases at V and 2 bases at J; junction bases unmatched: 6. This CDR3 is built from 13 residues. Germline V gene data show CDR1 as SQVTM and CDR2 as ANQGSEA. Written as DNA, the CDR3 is TGCAGCGTTTTGAGTACAGGGGCCTACGAGCAGTACTTC. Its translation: CSVLSTGAYEQYF.

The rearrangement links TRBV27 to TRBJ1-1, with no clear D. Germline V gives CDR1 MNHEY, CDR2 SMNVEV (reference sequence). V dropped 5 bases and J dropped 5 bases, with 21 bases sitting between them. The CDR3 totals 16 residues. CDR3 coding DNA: TGTGCCAGCAGTCCCCGGGTGAGGTTGGAGAAGACTGAAGCTTTCTTT. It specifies CASSPRVRLEKTEAFF.

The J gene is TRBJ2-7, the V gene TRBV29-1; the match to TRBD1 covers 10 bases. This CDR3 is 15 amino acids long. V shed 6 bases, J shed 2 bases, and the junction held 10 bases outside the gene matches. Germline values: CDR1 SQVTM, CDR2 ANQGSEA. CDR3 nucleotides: TGCAGCGTCGGGAACCGGGACAGGGGCACCTACGAGCAGTACTTC. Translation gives CSVGNRDRGTYEQYF.